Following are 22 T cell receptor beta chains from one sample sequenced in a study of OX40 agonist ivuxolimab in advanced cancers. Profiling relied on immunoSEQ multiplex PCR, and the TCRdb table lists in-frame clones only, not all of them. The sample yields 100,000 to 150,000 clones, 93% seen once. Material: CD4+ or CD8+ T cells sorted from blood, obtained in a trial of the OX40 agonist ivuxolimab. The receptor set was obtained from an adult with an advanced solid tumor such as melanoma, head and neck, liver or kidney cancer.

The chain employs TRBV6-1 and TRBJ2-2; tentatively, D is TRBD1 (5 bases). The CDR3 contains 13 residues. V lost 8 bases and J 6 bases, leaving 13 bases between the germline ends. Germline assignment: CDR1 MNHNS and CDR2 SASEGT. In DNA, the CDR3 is TGTGCCAGCGCACAGGATACTCCCGGGGAGCTGTTTTTT. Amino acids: CASAQDTPGELFF.

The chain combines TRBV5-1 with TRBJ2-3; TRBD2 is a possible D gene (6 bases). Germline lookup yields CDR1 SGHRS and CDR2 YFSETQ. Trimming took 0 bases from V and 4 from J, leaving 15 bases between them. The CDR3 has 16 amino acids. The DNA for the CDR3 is TGCGCCAGCAGCTTGGTTGGGGGGAGCGGAGCAGATACGCAGTATTTT. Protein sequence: CASSLVGGSGADTQYF.

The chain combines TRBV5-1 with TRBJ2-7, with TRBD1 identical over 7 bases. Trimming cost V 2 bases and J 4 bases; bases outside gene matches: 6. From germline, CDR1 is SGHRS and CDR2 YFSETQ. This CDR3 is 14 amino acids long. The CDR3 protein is CASSLGGVKYEQYF. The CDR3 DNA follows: TGCGCCAGCAGCTTAGGGGGCGTAAAATACGAGCAGTACTTC.

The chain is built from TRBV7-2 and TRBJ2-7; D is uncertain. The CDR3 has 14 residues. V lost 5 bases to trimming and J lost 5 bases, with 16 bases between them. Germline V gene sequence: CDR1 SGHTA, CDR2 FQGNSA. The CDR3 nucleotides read TGTGCCAGCAGCATTGCGGCGGCTGAGGACGAGCAGTACTTC. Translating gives CASSIAAAEDEQYF.

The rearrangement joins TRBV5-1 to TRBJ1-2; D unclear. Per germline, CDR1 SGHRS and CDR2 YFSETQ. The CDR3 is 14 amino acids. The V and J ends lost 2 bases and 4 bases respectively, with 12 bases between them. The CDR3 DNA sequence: TGCGCCAGCAGCTTTGACGGATTTTCCTATGGCTACACCTTC. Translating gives CASSFDGFSYGYTF.

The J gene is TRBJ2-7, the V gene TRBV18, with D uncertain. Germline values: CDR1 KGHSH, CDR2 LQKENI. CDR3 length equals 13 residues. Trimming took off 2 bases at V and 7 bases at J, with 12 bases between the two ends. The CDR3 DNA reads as TGTGCCAGCTCACCAATGACGGTTGAGGAGCAGTACTTC. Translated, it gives CASSPMTVEEQYF.

CDR3 DNA sequence: TGTGCCAGCAGTACTCCAGCGGTGGGACAAGAGACCCAGTACTTC. As protein: CASSTPAVGQETQYF. The chain links TRBV28 to TRBJ2-5, with D perhaps matching TRBD2 (5 bases). The CDR3 consists of 15 residues. The V gene lost 5 bases and the J gene lost 2 bases, with 15 bases spanning the gap. Germline V gene sequence: CDR1 MDHEN, CDR2 SYDVKM.

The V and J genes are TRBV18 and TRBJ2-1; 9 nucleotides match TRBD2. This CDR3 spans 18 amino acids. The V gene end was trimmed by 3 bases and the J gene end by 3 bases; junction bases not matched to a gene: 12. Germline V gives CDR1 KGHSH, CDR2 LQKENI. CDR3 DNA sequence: TGTGCCAGCTCACCGTGGCGGGGGGGCTCTCAGGACTACAATGAGCAGTTCTTC. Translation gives CASSPWRGGSQDYNEQFF.

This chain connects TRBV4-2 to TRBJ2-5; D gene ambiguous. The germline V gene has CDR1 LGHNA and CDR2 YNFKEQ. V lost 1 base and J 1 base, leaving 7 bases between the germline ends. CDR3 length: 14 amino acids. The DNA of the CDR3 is TGTGCCAGCAGCCAAGTTCGCCGCCAAGAGACCCAGTACTTC. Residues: CASSQVRRQETQYF.

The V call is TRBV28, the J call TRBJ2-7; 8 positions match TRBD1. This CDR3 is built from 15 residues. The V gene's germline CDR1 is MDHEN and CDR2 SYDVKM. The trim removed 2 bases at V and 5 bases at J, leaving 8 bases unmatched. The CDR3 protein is CASSLNGQGADEQYF. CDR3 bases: TGTGCCAGCAGTTTAAATGGGCAGGGGGCAGACGAGCAGTACTTC.

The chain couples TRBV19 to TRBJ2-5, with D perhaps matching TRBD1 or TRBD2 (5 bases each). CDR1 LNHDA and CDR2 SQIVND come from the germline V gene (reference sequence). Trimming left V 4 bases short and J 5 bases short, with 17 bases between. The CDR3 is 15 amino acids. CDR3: CASSTRGREKETQYF. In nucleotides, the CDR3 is TGTGCCAGTAGTACCCGGGGCAGGGAGAAGGAGACCCAGTACTTC.

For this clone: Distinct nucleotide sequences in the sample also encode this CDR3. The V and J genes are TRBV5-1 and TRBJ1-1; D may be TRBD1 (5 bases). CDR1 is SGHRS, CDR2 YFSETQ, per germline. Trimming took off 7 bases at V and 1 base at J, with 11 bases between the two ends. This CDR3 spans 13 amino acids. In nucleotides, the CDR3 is TGCGCCAGCTCCCTGGGGGGGAACACTGAAGCTTTCTTT. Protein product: CASSLGGNTEAFF.

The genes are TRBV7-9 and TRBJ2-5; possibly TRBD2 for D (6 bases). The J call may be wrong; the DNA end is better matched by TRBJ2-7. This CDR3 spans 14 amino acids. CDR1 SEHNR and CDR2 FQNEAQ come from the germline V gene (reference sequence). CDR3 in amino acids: CASSSGGSAYEQYF. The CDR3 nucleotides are TGTGCCAGCAGCTCCGGGGGTAGCGCCTACGAGCAGTACTTC.

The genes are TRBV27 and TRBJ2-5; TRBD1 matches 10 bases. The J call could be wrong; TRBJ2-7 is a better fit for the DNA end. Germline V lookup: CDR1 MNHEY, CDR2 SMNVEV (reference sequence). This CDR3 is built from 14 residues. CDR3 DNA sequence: TGTGCCAGCAGTATCCGGGACAGGGGTTACGAGCAGTACTTC. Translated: CASSIRDRGYEQYF.

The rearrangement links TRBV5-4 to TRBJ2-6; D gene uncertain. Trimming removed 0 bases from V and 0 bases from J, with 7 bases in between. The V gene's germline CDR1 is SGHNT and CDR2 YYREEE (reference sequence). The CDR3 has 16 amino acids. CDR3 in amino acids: CASSLGQSSGANVLTF. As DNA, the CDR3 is TGTGCCAGCAGCTTGGGCCAGAGCTCTGGGGCCAACGTCCTGACTTTC. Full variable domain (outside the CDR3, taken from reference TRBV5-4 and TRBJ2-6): ETGVTQSPTHLIKTRGQQVTLRCSSQSGHNTVSWYQQALGQGPQFIFQYYREEENGRGNFPPRFSGLQFPNYSSELNVNALELDDSALYLCASSLGQSSGANVLTFGAGSRLTVL.

The CDR3 loop reads CASSFRTKGEKLFF. The CDR3 DNA is TGTGCCAGCAGCTTCAGGACTAAGGGTGAAAAACTGTTTTTT. The chain couples TRBV7-2 to TRBJ1-4; D ambiguous. CDR1 and CDR2 from the germline V gene are SGHTA and FQGNSA. The CDR3 covers 14 residues. V was trimmed by 3 bases and J by 7 bases, leaving 12 bases between them.

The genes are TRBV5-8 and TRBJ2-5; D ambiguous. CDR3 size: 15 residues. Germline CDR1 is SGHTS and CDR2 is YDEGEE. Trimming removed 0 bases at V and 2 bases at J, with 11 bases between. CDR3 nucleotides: TGTGCCAGCAGCTTGGAGGGATTGGCGCAAGAGACCCAGTACTTC. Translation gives CASSLEGLAQETQYF.

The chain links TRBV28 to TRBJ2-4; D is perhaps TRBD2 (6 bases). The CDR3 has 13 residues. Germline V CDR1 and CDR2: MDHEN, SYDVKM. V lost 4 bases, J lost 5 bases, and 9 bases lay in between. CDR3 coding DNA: TGTGCCAGCAGTTCTTGGGGGGAAAACATTCAGTACTTC. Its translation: CASSSWGENIQYF.

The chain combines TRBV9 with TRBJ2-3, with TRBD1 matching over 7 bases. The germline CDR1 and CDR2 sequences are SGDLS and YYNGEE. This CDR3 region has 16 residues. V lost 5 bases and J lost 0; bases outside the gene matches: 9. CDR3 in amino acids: CASSGQAIPSTDTQYF. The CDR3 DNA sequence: TGTGCCAGCAGTGGACAGGCAATTCCTAGCACAGATACGCAGTATTTT.

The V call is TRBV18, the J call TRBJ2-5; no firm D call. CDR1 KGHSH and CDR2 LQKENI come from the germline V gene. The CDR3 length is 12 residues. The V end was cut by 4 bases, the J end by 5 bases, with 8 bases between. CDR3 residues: CASSLGRETQYF. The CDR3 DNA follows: TGTGCCAGCTCACTGGGAAGGGAGACCCAGTACTTC.

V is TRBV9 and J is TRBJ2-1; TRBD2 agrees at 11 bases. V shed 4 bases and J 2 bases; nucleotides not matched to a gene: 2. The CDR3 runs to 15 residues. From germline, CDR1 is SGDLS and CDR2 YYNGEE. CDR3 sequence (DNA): TGTGCCAGCAGCCTAGCGGGAGGCGCCTACAATGAGCAGTTCTTC. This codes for CASSLAGGAYNEQFF.

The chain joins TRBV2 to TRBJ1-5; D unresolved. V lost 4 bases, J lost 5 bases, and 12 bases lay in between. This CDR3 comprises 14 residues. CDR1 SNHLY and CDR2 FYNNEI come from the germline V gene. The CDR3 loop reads CASSVIPADQPQHF. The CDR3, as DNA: TGTGCCAGCAGTGTAATCCCCGCCGATCAGCCCCAGCATTTT.